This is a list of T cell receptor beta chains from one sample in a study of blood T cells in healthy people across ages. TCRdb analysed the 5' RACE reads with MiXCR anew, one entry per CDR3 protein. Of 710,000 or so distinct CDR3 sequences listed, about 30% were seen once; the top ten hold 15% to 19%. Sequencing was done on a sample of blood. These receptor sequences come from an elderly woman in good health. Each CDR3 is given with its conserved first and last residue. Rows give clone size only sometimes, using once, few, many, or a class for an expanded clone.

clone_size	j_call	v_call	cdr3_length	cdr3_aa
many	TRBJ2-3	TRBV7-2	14	CASSQTRTRNTQYF
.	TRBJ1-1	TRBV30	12	CAWSWTNTEAFF
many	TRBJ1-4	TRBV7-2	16	CASSSLRQATNEKRFF
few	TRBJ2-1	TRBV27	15	CASANRGSSYNEQFF
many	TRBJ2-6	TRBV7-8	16	CASSLDGYSGANVLTF
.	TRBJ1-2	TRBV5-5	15	CASCVGGLLNYGYTF
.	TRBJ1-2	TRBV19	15	CASSAQGAGNYGYTF
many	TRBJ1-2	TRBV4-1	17	CASSQGIALKGGYGYTF
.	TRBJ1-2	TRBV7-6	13	CASSLSKDYGYTF
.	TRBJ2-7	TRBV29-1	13	CSVRTGGFYEQYF
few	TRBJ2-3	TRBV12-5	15	CASGLGGQGTDTQYF
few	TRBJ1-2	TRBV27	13	CASRAGGANGYTF
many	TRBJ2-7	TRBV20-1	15	CSARGLAGTYYEQYF
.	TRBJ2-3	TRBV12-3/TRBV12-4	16	CASSLIGTLSTDTQYF
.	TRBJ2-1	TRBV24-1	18	CATSDSPSGRVGNNEQFF
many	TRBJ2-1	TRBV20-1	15	CSARVAGQTYNEQFF
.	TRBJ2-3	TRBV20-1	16	CSARGLAGGPTDTQYF
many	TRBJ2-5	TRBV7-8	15	CASSLLQGAGETQYF
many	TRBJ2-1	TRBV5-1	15	CASSLEGGPYNEQFF
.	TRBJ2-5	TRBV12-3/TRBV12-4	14	CASSRALAQETQYF
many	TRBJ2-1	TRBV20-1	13	CSCQRGGRDEQFF
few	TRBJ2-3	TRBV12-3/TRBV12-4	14	CASSPGGPAGTQYF
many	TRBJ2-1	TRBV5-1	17	CASKFGASLSSYNEQFF
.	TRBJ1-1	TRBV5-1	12	CASSYGQVEAFF
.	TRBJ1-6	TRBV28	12	CASSARTSPPHF
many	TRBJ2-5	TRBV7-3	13	CASSWTGGETQYF
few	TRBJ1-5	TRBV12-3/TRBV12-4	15	CASSFQAGKNQPQHF
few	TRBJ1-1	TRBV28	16	CASRSSWGAMNTEAFF
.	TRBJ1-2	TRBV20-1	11	CSPMTGLAYTF
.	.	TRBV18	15	CASSPGSGGQETQYF
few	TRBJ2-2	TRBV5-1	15	CASSLDRSPTGELFF
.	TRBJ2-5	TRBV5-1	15	CASSLASKGAETQYF
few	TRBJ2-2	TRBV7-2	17	CASSLGGQGANTGELFF
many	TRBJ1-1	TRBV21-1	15	CASSETGILGLGAFF
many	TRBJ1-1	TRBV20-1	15	CSAEPDSGRNTEAFF
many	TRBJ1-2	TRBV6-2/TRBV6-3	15	CASGHPRGTGDGYTF
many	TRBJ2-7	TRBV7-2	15	CASSLGSSGTYEQYF
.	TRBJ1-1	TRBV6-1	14	CASSEKGPNTEAFF
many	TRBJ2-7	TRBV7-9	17	CASSLEAVYGSSYEQYF
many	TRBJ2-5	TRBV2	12	CASSGVVGDQYF
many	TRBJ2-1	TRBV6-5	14	CASSYNPRGDEQFF
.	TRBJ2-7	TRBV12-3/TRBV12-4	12	CASSFGGAEQYF
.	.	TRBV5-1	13	CASSNRELGTQYF
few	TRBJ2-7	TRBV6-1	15	CASSEAPGRGYEQYF
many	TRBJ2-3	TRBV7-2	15	CASRQRPASTDTQYF
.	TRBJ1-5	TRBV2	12	CASGARGQPQHF
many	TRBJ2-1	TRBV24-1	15	CATSDPTGRKNEQFF
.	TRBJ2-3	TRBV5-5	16	CASSSGTGTGTDTQYF
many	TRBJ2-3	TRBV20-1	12	CSARAPGGTQYF
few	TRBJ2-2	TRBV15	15	CATSADRVNTGELFF
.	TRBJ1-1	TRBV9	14	CASSVANGGTEAFF
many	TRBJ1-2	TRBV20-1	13	CSASEQLAYGYTF